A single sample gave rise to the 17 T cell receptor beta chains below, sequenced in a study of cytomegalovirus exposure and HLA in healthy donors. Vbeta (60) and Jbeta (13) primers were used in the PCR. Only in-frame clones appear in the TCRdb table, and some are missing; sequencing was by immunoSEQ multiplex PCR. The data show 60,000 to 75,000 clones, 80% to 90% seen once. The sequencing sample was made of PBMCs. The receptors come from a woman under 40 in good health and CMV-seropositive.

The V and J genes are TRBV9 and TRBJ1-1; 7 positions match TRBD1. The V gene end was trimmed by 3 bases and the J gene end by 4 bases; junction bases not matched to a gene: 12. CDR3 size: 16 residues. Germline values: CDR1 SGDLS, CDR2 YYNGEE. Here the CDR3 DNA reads TGTGCCAGCAGCGACGACAGGGCATTACCTCTCACTGAAGCTTTCTTT. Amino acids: CASSDDRALPLTEAFF. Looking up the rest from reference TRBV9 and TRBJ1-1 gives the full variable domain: DSGVTQTPKHLITATGQRVTLRCSPRSGDLSVYWYQQSLDQGLQFLIQYYNGEERAKGNILERFSAQQFPDLHSELNLSSLELGDSALYFCASSDDRALPLTEAFFGQGTRLTVV.

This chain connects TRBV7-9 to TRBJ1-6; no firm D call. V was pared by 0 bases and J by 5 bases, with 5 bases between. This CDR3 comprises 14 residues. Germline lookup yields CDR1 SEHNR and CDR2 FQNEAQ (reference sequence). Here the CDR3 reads CASSLAAHNSPLHF. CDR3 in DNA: TGTGCCAGCAGCTTAGCGGCCCATAATTCACCCCTCCACTTT.

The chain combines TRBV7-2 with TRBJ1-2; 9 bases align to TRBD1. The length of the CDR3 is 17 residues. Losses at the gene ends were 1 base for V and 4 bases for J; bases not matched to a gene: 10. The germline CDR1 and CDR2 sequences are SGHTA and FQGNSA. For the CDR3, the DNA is TGTGCCAGCAGCTTAGAAGGTGGGACAGGGTTAATCTATGGCTACACCTTC. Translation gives CASSLEGGTGLIYGYTF.

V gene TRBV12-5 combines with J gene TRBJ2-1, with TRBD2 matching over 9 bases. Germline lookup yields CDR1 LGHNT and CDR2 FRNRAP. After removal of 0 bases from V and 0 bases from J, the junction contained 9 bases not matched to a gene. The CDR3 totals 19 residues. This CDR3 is CASGLVRSSGGFSYNEQFF. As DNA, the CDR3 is TGTGCTAGTGGTTTGGTACGGTCAAGCGGGGGGTTCTCCTACAATGAGCAGTTCTTC.

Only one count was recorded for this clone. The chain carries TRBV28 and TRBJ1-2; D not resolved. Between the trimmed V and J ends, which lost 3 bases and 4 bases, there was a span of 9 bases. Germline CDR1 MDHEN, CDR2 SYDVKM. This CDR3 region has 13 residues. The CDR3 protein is CASSFGGTYGYTF. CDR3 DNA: TGTGCCAGCAGTTTTGGAGGAACCTATGGCTACACCTTC.

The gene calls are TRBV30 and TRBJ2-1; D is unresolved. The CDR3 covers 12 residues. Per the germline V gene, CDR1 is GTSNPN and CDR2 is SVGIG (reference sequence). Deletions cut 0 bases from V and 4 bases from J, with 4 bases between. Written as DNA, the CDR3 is TGTGCCTGGAGTGTATCTTACAATGAGCAGTTCTTC. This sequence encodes CAWSVSYNEQFF.

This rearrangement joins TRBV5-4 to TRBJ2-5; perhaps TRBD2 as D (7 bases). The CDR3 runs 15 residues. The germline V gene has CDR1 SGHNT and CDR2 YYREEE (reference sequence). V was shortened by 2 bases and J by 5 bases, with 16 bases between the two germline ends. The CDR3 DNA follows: TGTGCCAGCAGCTTAAAAGGGGGGGGAGTGGAGACCCAGTACTTC. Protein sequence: CASSLKGGGVETQYF. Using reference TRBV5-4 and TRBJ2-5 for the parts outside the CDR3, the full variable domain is ETGVTQSPTHLIKTRGQQVTLRCSSQSGHNTVSWYQQALGQGPQFIFQYYREEENGRGNFPPRFSGLQFPNYSSELNVNALELDDSALYLCASSLKGGGVETQYFGPGTRLLVL.

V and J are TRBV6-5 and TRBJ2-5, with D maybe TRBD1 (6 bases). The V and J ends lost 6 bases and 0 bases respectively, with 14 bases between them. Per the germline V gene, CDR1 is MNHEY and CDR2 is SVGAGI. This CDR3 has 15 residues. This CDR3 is CASSRHRDNQETQYF. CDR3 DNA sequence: TGTGCCAGCAGCCGTCACCGGGACAACCAAGAGACCCAGTACTTC.

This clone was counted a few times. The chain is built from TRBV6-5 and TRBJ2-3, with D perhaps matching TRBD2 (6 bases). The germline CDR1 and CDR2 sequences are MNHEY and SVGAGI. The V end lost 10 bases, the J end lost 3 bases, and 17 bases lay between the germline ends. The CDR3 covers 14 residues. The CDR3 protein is CATWTLAKTDTQYF. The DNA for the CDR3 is TGTGCCACATGGACACTAGCAAAAACAGATACGCAGTATTTT.

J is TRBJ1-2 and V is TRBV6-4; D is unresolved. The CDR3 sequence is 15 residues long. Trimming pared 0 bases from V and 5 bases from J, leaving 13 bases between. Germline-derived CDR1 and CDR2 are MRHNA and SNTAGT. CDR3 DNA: TGTGCCAGCAGTGACTCGTACGGGCGGACTTATGGCTACACCTTC. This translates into CASSDSYGRTYGYTF.

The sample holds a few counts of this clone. The CDR3 reads CASNQGSTEAFF. CDR3 sequence (DNA): TGTGCCAGCAACCAGGGGTCCACTGAAGCTTTCTTT. The chain couples TRBV19 to TRBJ1-1; tentatively, D is TRBD1 (6 bases). The germline V and J ends were trimmed by 9 bases and 4 bases, with 12 bases remaining between them. The CDR3 is 12 residues long. Looked up from germline, CDR1 is LNHDA and CDR2 is SQIVND (reference sequence).

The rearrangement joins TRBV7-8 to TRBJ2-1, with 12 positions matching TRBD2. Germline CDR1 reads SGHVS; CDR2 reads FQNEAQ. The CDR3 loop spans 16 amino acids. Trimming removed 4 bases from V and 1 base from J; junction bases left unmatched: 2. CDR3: CASSSGLAGSYNEQFF. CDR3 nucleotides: TGTGCCAGCAGCTCCGGACTAGCGGGATCCTACAATGAGCAGTTCTTC.

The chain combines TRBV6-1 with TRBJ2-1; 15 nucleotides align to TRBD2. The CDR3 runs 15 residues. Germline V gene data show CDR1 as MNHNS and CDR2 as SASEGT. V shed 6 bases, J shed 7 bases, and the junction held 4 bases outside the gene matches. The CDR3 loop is CASRVGLAGGNEQFF. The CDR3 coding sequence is TGTGCCAGCAGAGTAGGACTAGCGGGAGGGAATGAGCAGTTCTTC.

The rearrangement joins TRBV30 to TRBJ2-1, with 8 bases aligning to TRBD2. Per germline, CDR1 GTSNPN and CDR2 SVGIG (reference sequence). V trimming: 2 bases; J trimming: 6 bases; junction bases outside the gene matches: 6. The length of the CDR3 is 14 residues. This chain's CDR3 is CAWSSGRAGNEQFF. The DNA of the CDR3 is TGTGCCTGGAGTAGCGGGAGAGCGGGCAATGAGCAGTTCTTC. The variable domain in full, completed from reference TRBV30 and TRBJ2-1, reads SQTIHQWPATLVQPVGSPLSLECTVEGTSNPNLYWYRQAAGRGLQLLFYSVGIGQISSEVPQNLSASRPQDRQFILSSKKLLLSDSGFYLCAWSSGRAGNEQFFGPGTRLTVL.

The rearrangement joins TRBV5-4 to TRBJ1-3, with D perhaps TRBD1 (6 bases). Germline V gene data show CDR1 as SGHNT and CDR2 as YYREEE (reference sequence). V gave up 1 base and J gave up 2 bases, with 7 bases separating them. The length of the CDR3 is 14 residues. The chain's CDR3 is CASSLNRAGNTIYF. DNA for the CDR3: TGTGCCAGCAGCTTGAACAGGGCTGGAAACACCATATATTTT.

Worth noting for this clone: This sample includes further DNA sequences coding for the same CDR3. This chain's CDR3 is CASSLGGNTEAFF. The DNA of the CDR3 is TGCGCCAGCAGTCTCGGAGGGAACACTGAAGCTTTCTTT. The chain carries TRBV5-1 and TRBJ1-1; no firm D call. V was cut by 5 bases and J by 1 base, with 9 bases left in between. CDR1 SGHRS and CDR2 YFSETQ come from the germline V gene. The CDR3 runs to 13 residues. The whole variable domain, remainder taken from reference TRBV5-1 and TRBJ1-1, is KAGVTQTPRYLIKTRGQQVTLSCSPISGHRSVSWYQQTPGQGLQFLFEYFSETQRNKGNFPGRFSGRQFSNSRSEMNVSTLELGDSALYLCASSLGGNTEAFFGQGTRLTVV.

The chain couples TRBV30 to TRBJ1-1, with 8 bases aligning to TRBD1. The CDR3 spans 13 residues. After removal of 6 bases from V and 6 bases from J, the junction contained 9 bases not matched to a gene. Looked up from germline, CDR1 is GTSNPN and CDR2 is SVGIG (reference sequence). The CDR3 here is CACPRRGLSEAFF. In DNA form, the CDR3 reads TGTGCCTGCCCGCGCAGGGGGCTTTCTGAAGCTTTCTTT.